The rows below give T cell receptor beta chains drawn from one sample of a study of T cell responses to AZD1222 COVID-19 vaccine. Clones were sequenced by immunoSEQ multiplex PCR, and TCRdb holds only the in-frame ones, with some missing. The sample has 100,000 to 150,000 clones, 75% to 90% seen once. Sequenced material: peripheral blood, taken on day 0 of AZD1222 vaccination. All receptors derive from an adult in good health. Both conserved end residues are part of each CDR3. A D gene is named only where the DNA matches it firmly. The size of a clone is reported for some rows only, either as once, few or many, or as a class for expanded clones.

V	J	size	D	CDR3	DNA
TRBV19	TRBJ1-5	once	TRBD1	CASSPGTGDNSNQPQHF	TGTGCCAGTAGCCCCGGGACAGGGGATAATAGCAATCAGCCCCAGCATTTT
TRBV24-1	TRBJ2-7	-	-	CATSGTEGPSYEQYF	TGTGCCACCAGTGGTACGGAGGGGCCTTCCTACGAGCAGTACTTC
TRBV7-2	TRBJ1-4	-	-	CASSLKSGFNEKLFF	TGTGCCAGCAGCTTAAAGTCCGGATTTAATGAAAAACTGTTTTTT
TRBV10-2	TRBJ1-4	-	-	CASSGETKLFF	TGCGCCAGCAGTGGGGAGACAAAACTGTTTTTT
TRBV7-9	TRBJ1-4	-	TRBD1	CASSEGQHTNEKLFF	TGTGCCAGCAGCGAGGGACAGCACACTAATGAAAAACTGTTTTTT
TRBV6-5	TRBJ1-6	-	-	CASSSIGADSPLHF	TGTGCCAGCAGTTCCATAGGGGCGGATTCACCCCTCCACTTT
TRBV19	TRBJ1-4	once	TRBD1	CASSPTGGTNEKLFF	TGTGCCAGTAGCCCAACAGGGGGCACTAATGAAAAACTGTTTTTT
TRBV4-2	TRBJ1-1	-	-	CASSPPGRGPLNTEAFF	TGTGCCAGCAGCCCCCCTGGGAGGGGACCACTGAACACTGAAGCTTTCTTT
TRBV2	TRBJ2-5	-	TRBD2	CASPTLAGGGLETQYF	TGTGCCAGCCCCACTCTGGCGGGAGGCGGCTTAGAGACCCAGTACTTC
TRBV4-3	TRBJ1-6	-	TRBD1	CASSPKGQGPGGSPLHF	TGCGCCAGCAGCCCCAAGGGACAGGGACCGGGTGGGTCACCCCTCCACTTT
TRBV19	TRBJ1-1	-	-	CASSMWGLGNTEAFF	TGTGCCAGTAGTATGTGGGGGCTTGGGAACACTGAAGCTTTCTTT
TRBV5-5	TRBJ1-1	-	-	CASSLTPRDTEAFF	TGTGCCAGCAGCTTAACCCCACGGGACACAGAAGCTTTCTTT
TRBV5-4	TRBJ2-7	few	TRBD1	CASSSDRVYEQYF	TGTGCCAGCAGCTCGGACAGGGTTTACGAGCAGTACTTC
TRBV25-1	TRBJ1-2	-	TRBD1	CASSFRTGIGGYTF	TGTGCCAGCAGTTTTAGGACAGGGATTGGCGGCTACACCTTC
TRBV11-2	TRBJ2-3	-	TRBD2	CASSLGSSGGTDTQYF	TGTGCCAGCAGCTTAGGCTCTAGCGGGGGCACAGATACGCAGTATTTT
TRBV18	TRBJ1-2	-	-	CASSPPRTRGTFSPNGYTF	TGTGCCAGCTCACCACCTCGAACGAGGGGCACCTTTTCCCCTAATGGCTACACCTTC
TRBV19	TRBJ2-5	once	-	CASSIGQTETQYF	TGTGCCAGTAGTATCGGACAGACCGAGACCCAGTACTTC
TRBV11-2	TRBJ2-3	-	-	CASSFGGGTETQYF	TGTGCCAGCAGCTTCGGCGGGGGCACAGAAACGCAGTATTTT
TRBV19	TRBJ2-1	-	-	CASSIKIGGEQFF	TGTGCCAGTAGTATAAAGATTGGGGGTGAGCAGTTCTTC
TRBV7-9	TRBJ1-2	-	TRBD1	CASSHRDSRGGYTF	TGTGCCAGCAGCCATCGGGACAGCCGAGGGGGCTACACCTTC
TRBV30	TRBJ2-3	-	-	CAWSQNTDTQYF	TGTGCCTGGAGCCAAAACACAGATACGCAGTATTTT
TRBV9	TRBJ2-3	-	-	CASSVDREGADTQYF	TGTGCCAGCAGCGTAGACAGGGAGGGCGCAGATACGCAGTATTTT
TRBV18	TRBJ1-1	-	TRBD1	CASSPETGGTEAFF	TGTGCCAGCTCCCCGGAGACAGGGGGCACTGAAGCTTTCTTT
TRBV12-3/TRBV12-4	TRBJ1-3	-	-	CASSNSGNTIYF	TGTGCCAGCAGCAACTCTGGAAACACCATATATTTT
TRBV5-1	TRBJ1-1	-	TRBD1	CASSLGQGVTEAFF	TGCGCCAGCAGCTTAGGACAGGGGGTCACTGAAGCTTTCTTT
TRBV23-1	TRBJ2-1	-	-	CASSHGSSYNEQFF	TGCGCCAGCAGTCACGGGAGCTCCTACAATGAGCAGTTCTTC
TRBV3-1/TRBV3-2	TRBJ1-1	-	-	CASSPQGGVTEAFF	TGTGCCAGCAGCCCTCAAGGAGGGGTCACTGAAGCTTTCTTT
TRBV5-1	TRBJ2-7	-	TRBD2	CASNAGRGHTYEQYF	TGCGCCAGCAACGCGGGGAGGGGCCATACCTACGAGCAGTACTTC
TRBV6-5	TRBJ1-1	-	-	CASRHRDNEAFF	TGTGCCAGCAGGCACCGGGACAACGAAGCTTTCTTT
TRBV5-4	TRBJ2-5	-	-	CASSHSGGTPSETQYF	TGTGCCAGCAGCCACTCCGGAGGGACACCGTCGGAGACCCAGTACTTC
TRBV5-1	TRBJ2-1	-	TRBD2	CASSSRGLSSYNEQFF	TGCGCCAGCAGCTCCCGGGGACTATCCTCCTACAATGAGCAGTTCTTC
TRBV30	TRBJ2-3	once	TRBD2	CAWRRRAGRGDTQYF	TGTGCCTGGAGGAGGAGGGCGGGGAGGGGTGATACGCAGTATTTT
TRBV6-5	TRBJ2-7	-	TRBD1	CASRRTGSSYEQYF	TGTGCCAGCAGAAGGACAGGGAGCTCCTACGAGCAGTACTTC
TRBV7-2	TRBJ1-2	-	-	CASSLLVGGAGYTF	TGTGCCAGCAGCTTACTGGTGGGGGGCGCGGGCTACACCTTC
TRBV10-3	TRBJ2-1	-	TRBD1	CAITKKPGQDLVSSYNEQFF	TGTGCCATCACTAAGAAGCCGGGACAGGACCTGGTCAGCTCCTACAATGAGCAGTTCTTC
TRBV7-9	TRBJ1-1	-	-	CASSSFESHTEAFF	TGTGCCAGCAGCTCATTCGAATCTCACACTGAAGCTTTCTTT
TRBV7-2	TRBJ2-7	-	TRBD1	CASSRGQGLYEQYF	TGTGCCAGCAGCCGCGGACAGGGACTGTACGAGCAGTACTTC
TRBV5-1	TRBJ2-5	-	TRBD1	CASSSAGTGGGETQYF	TGCGCCAGCAGCTCCGCCGGGACAGGGGGCGGAGAGACCCAGTACTTC
TRBV7-9	TRBJ2-1	-	TRBD2	CASSTRTSRSNEQFF	TGTGCCAGCAGCACCCGGACTAGCCGGTCCAATGAGCAGTTCTTC
TRBV9	TRBJ2-1	-	TRBD2	CASSPRTSGYNEQFF	TGTGCCAGCAGCCCGAGGACTAGCGGTTACAATGAGCAGTTCTTC
TRBV7-2	TRBJ2-1	once	TRBD2	CASTPVAGGNNEQFF	TGTGCCAGCACCCCGGTAGCGGGGGGCAACAATGAGCAGTTCTTC
TRBV18	TRBJ2-7	-	-	CASSPPDLMTPSEQYF	TGTGCCAGCTCACCTCCGGATCTAATGACCCCCTCCGAGCAGTACTTC
TRBV28	TRBJ1-4	-	TRBD1	CASSLDRGREKLFF	TGTGCCAGCAGTTTGGACAGGGGTAGGGAAAAACTGTTTTTT
TRBV11-2	TRBJ1-2	once	-	CASSKNGYTF	TGTGCCAGCAGCAAGAATGGCTACACCTTC
TRBV25-1	TRBJ1-6	-	TRBD1	CASSADGQAGLSPLHF	TGTGCCAGCAGTGCTGACGGACAGGCCGGACTTTCACCCCTCCACTTT
TRBV15	TRBJ2-1	-	-	CATSRDYNEQFF	TGTGCCACCAGCAGAGACTACAATGAGCAGTTCTTC
TRBV6-5	TRBJ1-5	-	-	CASRGFQDQPQHF	TGTGCCAGCAGAGGGTTTCAGGATCAGCCCCAGCATTTT
TRBV2	TRBJ1-6	-	TRBD1	CASTQQYPGTGNNSPLHF	TGTGCCAGCACCCAACAATACCCCGGGACAGGGAATAATTCACCCCTCCACTTT
TRBV19	TRBJ1-5	once	TRBD1	CASKDRGQSNQPQHF	TGTGCCAGTAAAGACAGGGGGCAAAGCAATCAGCCCCAGCATTTT
TRBV30	TRBJ2-3	-	-	CAWSVTSTGDYTDTQYF	TGTGCCTGGAGTGTTACCTCGACAGGGGACTACACAGATACGCAGTATTTT
TRBV30	TRBJ2-3	-	TRBD1	CAWSGTGVDTQYF	TGTGCCTGGAGTGGGACAGGGGTAGATACGCAGTATTTT